This TCR beta chain was retrieved from a study of T cell responses to AZD1222 COVID-19 vaccine. General observations from the study: Compared with day 0, the breadth and depth of the Spike-specific TCR repertoire rose significantly after two doses of AZD1222. Recipients of AZD1222 seropositive at baseline numbered only five or six.

The CDR3 has 15 residues. V shed 0 bases and J shed 3 bases, with 9 bases lying between them. The germline gives CDR1 SGHTA, CDR2 FQGNSA. Note on this clone: Its antigen is unknown.

Profiled with immunoSEQ multiplex PCR; TCRdb holds only in-frame clones, not every one. This table holds approximately 300,000 clones, 90% to 95% found once. The clonotype was recovered from an adult who received the AZD1222 COVID-19 vaccine. The chain is built from TRBV7-2 and TRBJ2-1; a weak D match, TRBD2 (5 bases). Sample: peripheral blood, taken 28 days after the second AZD1222 dose. The CDR3 nucleotides are TGTGCCAGCAGCTTAGCGATCGGGGACTACAATGAGCAGTTCTTC. Translated: CASSLAIGDYNEQFF.